These 28 T cell receptor beta chains came from one sample sequenced in a study of T cells in Graves' hyperthyroidism and ophthalmopathy. TCR beta CDR3 regions were amplified from RNA. Using the HTBI primer set, a first-round RT-PCR was run on the TCR CDR3. TCRdb reprocessed the multiplex PCR reads via MiXCR and lists one record per CDR3 protein. The sample carries about 270,000 distinct CDR3 sequences, over 20% recorded once. Sequenced material: blood. These receptors were taken from a man in his thirties or forties with Graves' ophthalmopathy.

This clonotype has ten or more counts. This chain joins TRBV2 and TRBJ1-1; the D is unclear. CDR1 and CDR2 (germline): SNHLY, FYNNEI. The CDR3 spans 14 residues. The V end lost 5 bases, the J end lost 0 bases, and 10 bases lay between the germline ends. The CDR3 region is CASSLDTLNTEAFF. The CDR3 DNA is TGTGCCAGCAGTCTCGACACGCTGAACACTGAAGCTTTCTTT.

V usage is TRBV18 and J usage is TRBJ1-5, with 7 bases matching TRBD1. CDR1 is KGHSH, CDR2 LQKENI, per germline. The CDR3 length is 16 residues. V lost 5 bases, J lost 4 bases, and 11 bases stayed unmatched. The CDR3 sequence is CASSRGTATMNQPQHF. DNA of the CDR3: TGTGCCAGCTCAAGGGGGACAGCCACTATGAATCAGCCCCAGCATTTT. The entire variable domain, with the rest obtained from reference TRBV18 and TRBJ1-5, is as follows: NAGVMQNPRHLVRRRGQEARLRCSPMKGHSHVYWYRQLPEEGLKFMVYLQKENIIDESGMPKERFSAEFPKEGPSILRIQQVVRGDSAAYFCASSRGTATMNQPQHFGDGTRLSIL.

This clonotype has a count of ten or more. The chain uses TRBV18 and TRBJ2-5, with D possibly matching TRBD1 (6 bases). The CDR3 runs 15 residues. CDR1 KGHSH and CDR2 LQKENI come from the germline V gene. V lost 4 bases to trimming and J lost 1 base, with 13 bases between them. CDR3 bases: TGTGCCAGCTCACGGGACACCCGAGCCCAAGAGACCCAGTACTTC. Protein sequence: CASSRDTRAQETQYF.

The rearrangement joins TRBV7-9 to TRBJ2-7; unclear D gene. In germline, CDR1 is SEHNR, CDR2 FQNEAQ (reference sequence). This CDR3 comprises 13 residues. Trimming removed 1 base at V and 7 bases at J, with 11 bases between. CDR3 protein: CASSLEVKGEQYF. The CDR3 coding sequence is TGTGCCAGCAGCTTAGAAGTAAAGGGAGAGCAGTACTTC.

This clonotype was observed at least ten times. The chain is built from TRBV11-2 and TRBJ1-6; no clear D gene. V lost 1 base to trimming and J lost 6 bases, with 4 bases between them. CDR3 length: 13 residues. Germline CDR1 SGHAT, CDR2 FQNNGV. CDR3 loop: CASSLGLNSPLHF. The CDR3 DNA is TGTGCCAGCAGCTTAGGCCTTAATTCACCCCTCCACTTT.

The V gene is TRBV9, the J gene TRBJ2-5, with unresolved D. V lost 6 bases and J lost 1, with 13 bases in between. The CDR3 has 14 amino acids. Germline CDR1 and CDR2: SGDLS and YYNGEE. In DNA, the CDR3 is TGTGCCAGCAACACAGCTACCATCCAAGAGACCCAGTACTTC. It translates to CASNTATIQETQYF.

The CDR3 loop is CASSPRGRDTDTQYF. CDR3 nucleotides: TGTGCCAGCAGCCCGCGGGGACGGGACACAGATACGCAGTATTTT. V usage is TRBV13 and J usage is TRBJ2-3; possibly TRBD2 for D (6 bases). The V end was cut by 5 bases, the J end by 2 bases, with 14 bases between. Germline CDR1 and CDR2: PRHDT and FYEKMQ (reference sequence). The CDR3 loop spans 15 amino acids.

The rearrangement uses TRBV14 and TRBJ2-1; tentatively, D is TRBD1 (6 bases). Between the trimmed V and J ends, which lost 7 bases and 5 bases, there was a span of 12 bases. The germline CDR1 and CDR2 sequences are SGHDN and FVKESK. The CDR3 has 13 amino acids. CDR3: CASTLRGNNEQFF. The CDR3 DNA follows: TGTGCCAGCACCCTAAGGGGGAACAATGAGCAGTTCTTC.

The table lists this clonotype with many counts. This rearrangement joins TRBV5-1 to TRBJ2-7, with a weak D call TRBD2 (5 bases). This CDR3 spans 14 amino acids. Germline V CDR1 and CDR2: SGHRS, YFSETQ. Trimming stripped 4 bases from V and 3 bases from J, with 14 bases between. CDR3 bases: TGCGCCAGCAGCCTTTCTAGCAGCCACTACGAGCAGTACTTC. Residues: CASSLSSSHYEQYF.

The chain couples TRBV5-1 to TRBJ2-2, with no clear D. The length of the CDR3 is 13 residues. The V end lost 2 bases, the J end lost 4 bases, and 6 bases lay between the germline ends. Germline CDR1 is SGHRS and CDR2 is YFSETQ. The CDR3 DNA follows: TGCGCCAGCAGCTTCTTTTCCACCGGGGAGCTGTTTTTT. It translates to CASSFFSTGELFF.

This clonotype has just a few counts. Just one base apart from a much larger clone, this may be a read error. This chain links TRBV11-2 with TRBJ2-7, with unresolved D. Germline loops: CDR1 SGHAT, CDR2 FQNNGV. The CDR3 runs to 14 residues. In nucleotides, the CDR3 is TGTGCCAGCAGCTTAGGGGGTATCTCCTACGAGCAGCACTTC. This gives the protein CASSLGGISYEQHF.

This clonotype was detected a few times. The chain has TRBV6-1 and TRBJ1-5; TRBD1 matches 7 bases. Germline CDR1 reads MNHNS; CDR2 reads SASEGT. The V segment lost 5 bases and the J segment 0 bases; nucleotides outside the gene matches: 4. There are 15 residues in the CDR3. CDR3 nucleotide sequence: TGTGCCAGCAGTAGCGGGACAGCTAGCAATCAGCCCCAGCATTTT. This gives the protein CASSSGTASNQPQHF.

The chain uses TRBV7-9 and TRBJ2-3, with 12 nucleotides matching TRBD2. The V gene end was trimmed by 5 bases and the J gene end by 0 bases; junction bases not matched to a gene: 6. Germline assignment: CDR1 SEHNR and CDR2 FQNEAQ (reference sequence). The CDR3 runs 17 residues. The chain's CDR3 is CASSQGLAGASTDTQYF. In nucleotides, the CDR3 is TGTGCCAGCAGCCAGGGACTAGCGGGTGCTAGCACAGATACGCAGTATTTT.

The J gene is TRBJ2-3, the V gene TRBV7-9; TRBD2 is a possible D gene (5 bases). This CDR3 contains 15 residues. Trimming cost V 1 base and J 0 bases, with 8 bases left between them. The germline V gene has CDR1 SEHNR and CDR2 FQNEAQ (reference sequence). The CDR3 loop is CASSLEGDSTDTQYF. The CDR3 DNA follows: TGTGCCAGCAGCTTAGAGGGAGATAGCACAGATACGCAGTATTTT.

The gene calls are TRBV18 and TRBJ2-3; 8 bases are a match to TRBD1. J lost 0 bases, V lost 4 bases, and 9 bases had no gene match. CDR3 length: 17 amino acids. Germline CDR1 KGHSH, CDR2 LQKENI. The DNA of the CDR3 is TGTGCCAGCTCACTTTCACCGGGACAGGAGAGCACAGATACGCAGTATTTT. Residues: CASSLSPGQESTDTQYF.

The chain joins TRBV5-1 to TRBJ2-7, with D possibly being TRBD1 or TRBD2 (5 bases each). The CDR3 consists of 12 residues. Looked up from germline, CDR1 is SGHRS and CDR2 is YFSETQ. The ends were cut back, 5 bases at V and 3 bases at J, with 9 bases in the middle. DNA of the CDR3: TGCGCCAGCAGGGGGGAGCACTACGAGCAGTACTTC. It is translated as CASRGEHYEQYF.

This clonotype was counted between two and nine times. The chain links TRBV30 to TRBJ1-2; tentatively, D is TRBD1 (5 bases). The CDR3 loop spans 13 amino acids. Per the germline V gene, CDR1 is GTSNPN and CDR2 is SVGIG (reference sequence). Trimming removed 2 bases from V and 7 bases from J, with 14 bases in between. The CDR3 loop is CAWSQRQTSGYTF. CDR3 DNA sequence: TGTGCCTGGAGTCAAAGACAGACCTCTGGCTACACCTTC.

This clonotype was observed a handful of times. The rearrangement links TRBV20-1 to TRBJ1-5; D remains unclear. This CDR3 spans 13 amino acids. Per the germline V gene, CDR1 is DFQATT and CDR2 is SNEGSKA (reference sequence). Trimming removed 3 bases from V and 0 bases from J, with 6 bases in between. The CDR3 DNA reads TGCAGTGCTAGGGCCGATAGCAATCAGCCCCAGCATTTT. This gives the protein CSARADSNQPQHF.

V and J are TRBV7-9 and TRBJ2-1, with 7 bases matching TRBD2. This CDR3 contains 12 residues. V lost 1 base, J lost 11 bases, and 2 bases stayed unmatched. Germline-derived CDR1 and CDR2 are SEHNR and FQNEAQ (reference sequence). Written as DNA, the CDR3 is TGTGCCAGCAGCTTAGGCGGGAGTAAGCAGTTCTTC. This translates into CASSLGGSKQFF.

J is TRBJ2-7 and V is TRBV19; 9 nucleotides agree with TRBD1. Germline CDR1 LNHDA, CDR2 SQIVND (reference sequence). The CDR3 runs 14 residues. V shed 4 bases, J shed 7 bases, and the junction held 8 bases outside the gene matches. The CDR3 protein is CASSTNRGQGEQYF. CDR3 DNA: TGTGCCAGTAGTACTAACAGGGGGCAAGGGGAGCAGTACTTC.

In this sample, this clonotype turned up many times. The chain recombines TRBV5-6 with TRBJ2-7; maybe TRBD1 (6 bases). Germline V CDR1 and CDR2: SGHDT, YYEEEE. The ends were cut back, 0 bases at V and 0 bases at J, with 16 bases in the middle. The CDR3 runs to 17 residues. CDR3 protein: CASSLASRTVSSYEQYF. Here the CDR3 DNA reads TGTGCCAGCAGCTTGGCCTCAAGGACAGTTAGCTCCTACGAGCAGTACTTC.

V and J are TRBV5-4 and TRBJ2-3; the match to TRBD2 covers 12 bases. The J segment lost 4 bases and the V segment lost 1 base, leaving 7 bases of the junction unmatched. Germline V gene sequence: CDR1 SGHNT, CDR2 YYREEE (reference sequence). The CDR3 sequence is 17 residues long. In nucleotides, the CDR3 is TGTGCCAGCAGCTTGCCCCGACTAGCGGGAGAGTCAGATACGCAGTATTTT. Translated: CASSLPRLAGESDTQYF.

This clonotype was observed once. This sequence joins TRBV6-2 or TRBV6-3 and TRBJ1-2, with 8 bases lining up with TRBD1. V dropped 4 bases and J dropped 4; count of bases not matched to a gene: 8. Germline assignment: CDR1 MNHEY and CDR2 SVGEGT. The CDR3 is 15 amino acids. The CDR3 DNA reads as TGTGCCAGCAGTTCACAGGGGGTGCGATCCTATGGCTACACCTTC. This translates into CASSSQGVRSYGYTF.

The chain joins TRBV2 to TRBJ2-4, with 8 bases aligning to TRBD1. CDR1 is SNHLY and CDR2 is FYNNEI in the germline V gene. There are 16 residues in the CDR3. The V gene end was trimmed by 6 bases and the J gene end by 0 bases; junction bases not matched to a gene: 7. Here the CDR3 reads CASSLTGGLAKNIQYF. DNA for the CDR3: TGTGCCAGCAGCCTCACAGGGGGACTAGCCAAAAACATTCAGTACTTC.

The sample holds many counts of this clonotype. The J gene is TRBJ2-1, the V gene TRBV28; D is possibly TRBD1 or TRBD2 (5 bases each). Germline lookup yields CDR1 MDHEN and CDR2 SYDVKM. Trimming shortened V by 6 bases and J by 7 bases, and 16 bases separated the two germline ends. The CDR3 has 14 amino acids. Written as DNA, the CDR3 is TGTGCCAGCAGCCGGGACGGGGTTAGAAATGAGCAGTTCTTC. The encoded protein is CASSRDGVRNEQFF.

This clonotype was detected only a few times. This chain connects TRBV6-1 to TRBJ1-1, with D unresolved. Germline V gene sequence: CDR1 MNHNS, CDR2 SASEGT. The CDR3 consists of 17 residues. The V gene lost 3 bases and the J gene lost 4 bases, with 21 bases spanning the gap. CDR3 bases: TGTGCCAGCAGTGATACTTTAGTATCGGGGATCGGCACTGAAGCTTTCTTT. It specifies CASSDTLVSGIGTEAFF.

This clonotype was detected a few times. The V and J genes are TRBV19 and TRBJ2-7; 9 nucleotides match TRBD2. V lost 5 bases and J lost 4; bases outside the gene matches: 6. Germline loops: CDR1 LNHDA, CDR2 SQIVND (reference sequence). CDR3 length: 14 amino acids. The DNA for the CDR3 is TGTGCCAGTAGTTCCAATCTAGCGGGATACGAGCAGTACTTC. As protein: CASSSNLAGYEQYF.

This clonotype was recorded many times. This chain links TRBV18 with TRBJ2-7; D not resolved. Trimming cost V 9 bases and J 6 bases, with 15 bases left between them. Germline loops: CDR1 KGHSH, CDR2 LQKENI. This CDR3 region has 12 residues. As DNA, the CDR3 is TGTGCCAGTGCCGAAAAGGTCGGCGAGCAGTACTTC. Amino acids: CASAEKVGEQYF. Supplemented by reference TRBV18 and TRBJ2-7, the full variable domain reads NAGVMQNPRHLVRRRGQEARLRCSPMKGHSHVYWYRQLPEEGLKFMVYLQKENIIDESGMPKERFSAEFPKEGPSILRIQQVVRGDSAAYFCASAEKVGEQYFGPGTRLTVT.